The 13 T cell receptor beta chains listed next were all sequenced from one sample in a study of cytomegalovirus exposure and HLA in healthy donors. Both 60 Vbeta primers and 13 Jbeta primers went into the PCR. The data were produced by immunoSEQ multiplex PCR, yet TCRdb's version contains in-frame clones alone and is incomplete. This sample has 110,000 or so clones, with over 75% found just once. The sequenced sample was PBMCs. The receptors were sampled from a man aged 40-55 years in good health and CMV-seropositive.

Here the CDR3 DNA reads TGTGCCAGCAGGAACGTCATACGAACTGTCGCTGAAGCTTTCTTT. It codes for CASRNVIRTVAEAFF. This sequence joins TRBV6-6 and TRBJ1-1; unclear D gene. The ends were cut back, 6 bases at V and 6 bases at J, with 20 bases in the middle. The CDR3 is made up of 15 amino acids. Germline lookup yields CDR1 MNHNY and CDR2 SVGAGI (reference sequence).

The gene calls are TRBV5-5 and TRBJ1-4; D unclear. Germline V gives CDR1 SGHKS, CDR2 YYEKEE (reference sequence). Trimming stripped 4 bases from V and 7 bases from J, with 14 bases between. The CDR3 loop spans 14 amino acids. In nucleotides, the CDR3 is TGTGCCAGCAGCACGCCATTAAACTTTGAAAAACTGTTTTTT. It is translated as CASSTPLNFEKLFF.

The CDR3 region is CASSPPTGNTIYF. CDR3 bases: TGCGCCAGCAGCCCTCCGACAGGAAACACCATATATTTT. The chain links TRBV5-1 to TRBJ1-3; no definite D call. CDR1 is SGHRS and CDR2 is YFSETQ in the germline V gene. Trimming took off 4 bases at V and 4 bases at J, with 9 bases between the two ends. The CDR3 has 13 amino acids.

The CDR3 DNA reads as TGCGCCAGCAGCTTGGTAGGGGGCCGACCCGACAATCAGCCCCAGCATTTT. It translates to CASSLVGGRPDNQPQHF. This rearrangement joins TRBV5-1 to TRBJ1-5; TRBD1 aligns across 7 bases. CDR1 is SGHRS, CDR2 YFSETQ, per germline. The CDR3 is 17 amino acids. Unmatched junction bases numbered 9, after V lost 0 bases and J lost 3 bases.

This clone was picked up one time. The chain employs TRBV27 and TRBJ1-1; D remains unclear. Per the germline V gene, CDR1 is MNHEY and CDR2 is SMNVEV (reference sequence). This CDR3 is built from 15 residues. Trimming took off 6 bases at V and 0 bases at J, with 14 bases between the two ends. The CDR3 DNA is TGTGCCAGCAGCCTCTATGCCGTGATGAACACTGAAGCTTTCTTT. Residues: CASSLYAVMNTEAFF.

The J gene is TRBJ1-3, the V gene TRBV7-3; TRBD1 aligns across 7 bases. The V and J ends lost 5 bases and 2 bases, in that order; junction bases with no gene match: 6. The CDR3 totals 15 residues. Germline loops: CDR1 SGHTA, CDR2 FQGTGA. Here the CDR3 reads CASSRDSSPGNTIYF. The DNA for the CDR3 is TGTGCCAGCAGCCGGGACAGTTCCCCTGGAAACACCATATATTTT.

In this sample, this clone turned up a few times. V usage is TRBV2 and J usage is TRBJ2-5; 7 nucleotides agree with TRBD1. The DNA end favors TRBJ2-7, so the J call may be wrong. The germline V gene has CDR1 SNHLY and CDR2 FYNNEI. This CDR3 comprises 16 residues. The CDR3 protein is CASSGTTDRVKDEQYF. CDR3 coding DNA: TGTGCCAGCAGTGGGACAACTGACAGGGTAAAAGACGAGCAGTACTTC.

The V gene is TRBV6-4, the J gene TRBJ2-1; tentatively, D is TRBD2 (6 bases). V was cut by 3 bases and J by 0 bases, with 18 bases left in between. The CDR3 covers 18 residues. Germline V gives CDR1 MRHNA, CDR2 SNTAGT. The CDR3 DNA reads TGTGCCAGCAGTGAAGCGGGTTACACGGGGAGCTCCTACAATGAGCAGTTCTTC. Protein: CASSEAGYTGSSYNEQFF.

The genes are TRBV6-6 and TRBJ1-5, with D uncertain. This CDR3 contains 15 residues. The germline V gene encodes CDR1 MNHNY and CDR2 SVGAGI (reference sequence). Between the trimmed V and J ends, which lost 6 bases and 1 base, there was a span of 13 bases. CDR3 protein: CASSPRMESNQPQHF. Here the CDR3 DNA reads TGTGCCAGCAGCCCCCGTATGGAGAGCAATCAGCCCCAGCATTTT.

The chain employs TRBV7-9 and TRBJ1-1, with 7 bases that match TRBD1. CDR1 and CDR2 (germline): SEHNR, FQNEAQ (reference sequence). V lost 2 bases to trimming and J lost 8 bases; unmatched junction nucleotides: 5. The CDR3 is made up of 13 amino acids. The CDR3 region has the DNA TGTGCCAGCAGCTTAAGAACAGGGGAAGAAGCTTTCTTT. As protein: CASSLRTGEEAFF.

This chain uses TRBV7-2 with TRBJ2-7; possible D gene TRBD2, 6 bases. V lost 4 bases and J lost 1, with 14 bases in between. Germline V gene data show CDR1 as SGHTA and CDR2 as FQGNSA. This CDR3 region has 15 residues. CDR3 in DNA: TGTGCCAGCAGCTCCCCGTGGGCGGGGTCCTACGAGCAGTACTTC. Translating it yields CASSSPWAGSYEQYF.

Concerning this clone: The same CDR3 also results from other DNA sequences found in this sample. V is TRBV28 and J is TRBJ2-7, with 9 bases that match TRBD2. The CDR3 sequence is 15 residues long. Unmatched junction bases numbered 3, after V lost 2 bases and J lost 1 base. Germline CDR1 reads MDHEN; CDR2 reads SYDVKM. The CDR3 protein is CASSLRSGGSYEQYF. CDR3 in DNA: TGTGCCAGCAGTTTAAGGAGCGGGGGGTCCTACGAGCAGTACTTC.

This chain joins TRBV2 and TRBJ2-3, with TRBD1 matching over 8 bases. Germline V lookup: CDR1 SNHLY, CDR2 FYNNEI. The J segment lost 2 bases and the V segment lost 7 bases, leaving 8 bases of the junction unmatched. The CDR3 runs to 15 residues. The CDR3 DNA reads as TGTGCCAGCACTTTTCGGACAGGGACCACAGATACGCAGTATTTT. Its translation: CASTFRTGTTDTQYF.